The next 10 T cell receptor beta chains were all read from a single sample in a study of T cells in women clearing cervical HPV infection. Method: immunoSEQ multiplex PCR; TCRdb's copy keeps in-frame clones and lacks some. Its clone listing holds around 35,000 clones. The sequenced material came from blood buffy coat. These receptors were obtained from a woman aged 18-70 years with a cervical HPV16 infection that either progressed to CIN3+ or cleared (not recorded which).

Concerning this clone: The read terminates 3 residues before the CDR3 end, so the remaining end is supplied by the germline J gene. The genes are TRBV29-1 and TRBJ1-6; possible D gene TRBD1, 5 bases. Germline values: CDR1 SQVTM, CDR2 ANQGSEA. The CDR3 covers 15 residues. V was shortened by 3 bases and J by 5 bases, with 14 bases between the two germline ends. CDR3: CSVDLGRGDNSPLHF. Incomplete CDR3 DNA: TGCAGCGTTGACCTAGGCCGAGGGGATAATTCACCC. Looking up the rest from reference TRBV29-1 and TRBJ1-6 gives the full variable domain: SAVISQKPSRDICQRGTSLTIQCQVDSQVTMMFWYRQQPGQSLTLIATANQGSEATYESGFVIDKFPISRPNLTFSTLTVSNMSPEDSSIYLCSVDLGRGDNSPLHFGNGTRLTVT.

Comment on this clone: The read is 3 residues too short to cover the CDR3 end, so that end is filled in from the germline J gene. This chain uses TRBV5-1 with TRBJ2-7; TRBD2 might be the D (5 bases). V was cut by 4 bases and J by 0 bases, with 17 bases left in between. The CDR3 consists of 16 residues. In germline, CDR1 is SGHRS, CDR2 YFSETQ. CDR3 residues: CASSQRGGLSSYEQYF. The covered CDR3 bases are TGCGCCAGCAGCCAGCGCGGAGGCTTAAGCTCCTACGAG.

As concerns this clone: The CDR3 goes on 3 residues after the read ends, and that part is filled in from the germline J gene. The chain joins TRBV4-1 to TRBJ2-7, with TRBD2 as a possible D gene (6 bases). From germline, CDR1 is MGHRA and CDR2 YSYEKL. Between the trimmed V and J ends, which lost 0 bases and 0 bases, there was a span of 12 bases. There are 16 residues in the CDR3. The covered CDR3 bases are TGCGCCAGCAGCCAAGACGGAGCGGGCCTCTCCTACGAG. The encoded protein is CASSQDGAGLSYE. The entire CDR3 sequence reads CASSQDGAGLSYEQYF.

A note on this clone: The read is 3 residues too short to cover the CDR3 end, so that end is filled in from the germline J gene. The chain employs TRBV7-8 and TRBJ2-7; 9 bases map to TRBD2. CDR3 size: 13 residues. The J segment lost 2 bases and the V segment lost 4 bases, leaving 0 bases of the junction unmatched. CDR1 and CDR2 from the germline V gene are SGHVS and FQNEAQ. Incomplete CDR3 DNA: TGTGCCAGCAGCTCTAGCGGGGCCTACGAG. It translates to CASSSSGAYE. The full CDR3 is CASSSSGAYEQYF.

Note on this clone: The read halts 3 residues ahead of the CDR3 end, with the missing end drawn from the germline J gene. The gene calls are TRBV13 and TRBJ1-2; no definite D call. The CDR3 totals 14 residues. Germline CDR1 is PRHDT and CDR2 is FYEKMQ (reference sequence). Between the trimmed V and J ends, which lost 4 bases and 2 bases, there was a span of 11 bases. This CDR3 reads CASSSVSVNYGYTF. CDR3 bases read: TGTGCCAGCAGCTCGGTCAGCGTGAACTATGGC. The full variable domain, with the rest looked up from reference TRBV13 and TRBJ1-2, is AAGVIQSPRHLIKEKRETATLKCYPIPRHDTVYWYQQGPGQDPQFLISFYEKMQSDKGSIPDRFSAQQFSDYHSELNMSSLELGDSALYFCASSSVSVNYGYTFGSGTRLTVV.

Turning to this clone: The CDR3 extends 3 residues past the end of the read, so its final part is completed from the germline J gene. The chain links TRBV5-4 to TRBJ2-3, with D maybe TRBD2 (7 bases). Germline V gives CDR1 SGHNT, CDR2 YYREEE (reference sequence). The CDR3 loop spans 16 amino acids. V gave up 3 bases and J gave up 2 bases, with 16 bases separating them. The sequenced part of the CDR3 DNA is TGTGCCAGCAGCTCGGTAGGGGGGGGCCTCACAGATACG. Amino acids: CASSSVGGGLTDT. The whole CDR3 protein is CASSSVGGGLTDTQYF.

With respect to this clone: The read is 3 residues too short to cover the CDR3 end, so that end is filled in from the germline J gene. The rearrangement uses TRBV7-2 and TRBJ2-1; 10 nucleotides line up with TRBD2. The V gene's germline CDR1 is SGHTA and CDR2 FQGNSA. The CDR3 extends over 15 amino acids. The ends lost 5 bases at V and 7 bases at J; junction bases unmatched: 8. CDR3 bases read: TGTGCCAGCAGCCCCGTGGGACTAGCGTATAATGAG. Amino acids: CASSPVGLAYNE. The complete CDR3 sequence is CASSPVGLAYNEQFF.

In the case of this clone: Read sequence stops 3 residues before the CDR3 end, and the germline J gene provides the missing end. The gene calls are TRBV20-1 and TRBJ2-7, with D maybe TRBD2 (5 bases). This CDR3 contains 12 residues. Germline-derived CDR1 and CDR2 are DFQATT and SNEGSKA (reference sequence). Trimming cost V 3 bases and J 6 bases, with 12 bases left between them. CDR3 sequence reads: CSASYRGREQYF. The DNA read from the CDR3 is TGCAGTGCTAGTTATCGGGGTCGCGAG.

To note about this clone: The CDR3 end is not reached by the read, which stops 3 residues before it; the germline J gene fills it in. The chain carries TRBV6-1 and TRBJ1-1; D may be TRBD1 (6 bases). The CDR3 runs to 14 residues. With 1 base removed from V and 3 bases from J, the gap between germline ends came to 9 bases. The germline V gene encodes CDR1 MNHNS and CDR2 SASEGT. The CDR3 DNA, read in part, is TGTGCCAGCAGTGAAGGAAGGGGGTACACTGAA. Protein sequence: CASSEGRGYTE. The whole CDR3 sequence is CASSEGRGYTEAFF.

Note on this clone: The CDR3 end falls 3 residues outside the read, so it is completed with the germline J gene. The genes are TRBV19 and TRBJ2-4; D is possibly TRBD2 (6 bases). Germline V gives CDR1 LNHDA, CDR2 SQIVND (reference sequence). Trimming took off 1 base at V and 2 bases at J, with 12 bases between the two ends. The CDR3 is made up of 16 amino acids. CDR3 sequence: CASSIAGGRTKNIQYF. CDR3 DNA, as far as it was read: TGTGCCAGTAGTATAGCTGGGGGGAGGACCAAAAACATT.